Presented here are 4 T cell receptor beta chains from one specimen sequenced in a study of beta chain features in type 1 diabetes. Every isolated RNA sample was fully reverse transcribed, so sequencing captured expressed TCRB transcripts. This table comes from immunoSEQ multiplex PCR, and its TCRdb copy is limited to in-frame clones, with some not included. The sample carries around 250,000 clones, less than 15% recorded once. Sequencing was performed on naive CD4+ T cells from blood. These receptors came from a woman aged 40 to 49 in good health.

This clone was seen a handful of times. This sequence joins TRBV12-5 and TRBJ2-3; D may be TRBD1 (5 bases). In germline, CDR1 is LGHNT, CDR2 FRNRAP. Trimming stripped 6 bases from V and 2 bases from J, with 12 bases between. The CDR3 length is 14 residues. CDR3 amino acids: CASGLGQTTDTQYF. CDR3 DNA: TGTGCTAGTGGCCTCGGACAAACCACAGATACGCAGTATTTT.

The gene calls are TRBV25-1 and TRBJ1-2; weak D call: TRBD1 (6 bases). CDR1 MGHDK and CDR2 SYGVNS come from the germline V gene. The CDR3 is 13 amino acids. The V end lost 7 bases, the J end lost 6 bases, and 15 bases lay between the germline ends. The CDR3 DNA follows: TGTGCCAGCACCCTAGGGGGGGGACATGGCTACACCTTC. Protein: CASTLGGGHGYTF.

This clone was seen a handful of times. The chain has TRBV5-1 and TRBJ1-2; 7 bases line up with TRBD1. Losses at the gene ends were 5 bases for V and 8 bases for J; bases not matched to a gene: 6. The CDR3 covers 12 residues. CDR1 is SGHRS, CDR2 YFSETQ, per germline. CDR3 DNA sequence: TGCGCCAGCAGTCCTACAGGGGAGGGCTACACCTTC. Its protein product is CASSPTGEGYTF.

The chain carries TRBV10-2 and TRBJ2-3, with 9 bases that match TRBD2. CDR3 length: 15 residues. The germline gives CDR1 WSHSY, CDR2 SAAADI. Trimming at V came to 6 bases and at J to 2 bases, leaving 6 bases not matched to a gene. CDR3 DNA sequence: TGCGCCAGCAGGGTAGCGGGGGCGATCACAGATACGCAGTATTTT. Protein: CASRVAGAITDTQYF.